The clone carrying this T cell receptor beta chain was observed at least ten times. This CDR3 is built from 16 residues. Trimming took off 0 bases at V and 0 bases at J, with 6 bases between the two ends. The germline gives CDR1 SEHNR, CDR2 FQNEAQ (reference sequence). These data belong to a study of T-cell reconstitution after alpha-beta-depleted transplantation in children. Preparation of the TCRbeta library used unique molecular identifiers. Each CDR3 protein is one row after TCRdb ran MiXCR on the PCR reads. The sample lists 200,000 to 300,000 distinct CDR3 sequences; more than 10% were seen once.

The chain links TRBV7-9 to TRBJ2-6; D may be TRBD1 (5 bases). Sequences were derived from PBMCs from the stem cell graft donor, sampled from the stem cell graft. The source is a human donor who donated a stem cell graft to a child with acute lymphoblastic leukemia. CDR3 nucleotides: TGTGCCAGCAGCTTAGCAGGGGCCTCTGGGGCCAACGTCCTGACTTTC. This translates into CASSLAGASGANVLTF. The full variable domain, with the rest looked up from reference TRBV7-9 and TRBJ2-6, is DTGVSQNPRHKITKRGQNVTFRCDPISEHNRLYWYRQTLGQGPEFLTYFQNEAQLEKSRLLSDRFSAERPKGSFSTLEIQRTEQGDSAMYLCASSLAGASGANVLTFGAGSRLTVL.